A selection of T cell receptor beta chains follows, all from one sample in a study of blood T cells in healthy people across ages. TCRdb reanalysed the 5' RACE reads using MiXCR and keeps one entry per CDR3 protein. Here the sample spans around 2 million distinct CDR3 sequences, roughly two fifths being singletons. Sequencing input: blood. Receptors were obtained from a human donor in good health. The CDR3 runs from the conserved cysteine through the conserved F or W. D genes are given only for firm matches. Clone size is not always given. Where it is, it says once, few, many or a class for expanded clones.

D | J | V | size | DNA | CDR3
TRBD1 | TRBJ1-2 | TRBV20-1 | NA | TGCAGTGCTAGGATTGTCGGACAGGACTATAACTATGGCTACACCTTC | CSARIVGQDYNYGYTF
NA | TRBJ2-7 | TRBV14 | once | TGTGCCAGTCAACGATGGTCTGGCGAGCAGTACTTC | CASQRWSGEQYF
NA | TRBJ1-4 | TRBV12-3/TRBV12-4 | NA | TGTGCCTGCAGTTTTACCTTGTTGGCAGAAAATGAAAAACTGTTTTTT | CACSFTLLAENEKLFF
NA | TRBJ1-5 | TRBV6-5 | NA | TGTGCCAGCAGTTATAAGTATAGCAATCAGCCCCAGCATTTT | CASSYKYSNQPQHF
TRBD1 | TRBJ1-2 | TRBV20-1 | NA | TGCAGTGCTAGAGCCCCGGGACAGGGGGCCTTGGCTAACTATGGCTACACCTTC | CSARAPGQGALANYGYTF
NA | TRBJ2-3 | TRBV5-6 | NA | TGTGCCAGCAGTTCCGACCGGGCGACAGATACGCAGTATTTT | CASSSDRATDTQYF
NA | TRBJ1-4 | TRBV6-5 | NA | TGTGCCAGCAGCAACTGGAGAACTAATGAAAAACTGTTTTTT | CASSNWRTNEKLFF
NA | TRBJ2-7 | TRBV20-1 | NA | TGCAGTGCTAGAGATGGGACTGTTTGGTCCTACGAGCAGTACTTC | CSARDGTVWSYEQYF
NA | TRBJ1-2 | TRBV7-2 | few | TGTGCCAGCAGCTTAGGGCGGGATGGAGGCTACACCTTC | CASSLGRDGGYTF
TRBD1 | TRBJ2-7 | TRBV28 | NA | TGTGCCAGCACGGACAGGGGACGACCCCATAAGTACGAGCAGTACTTC | CASTDRGRPHKYEQYF
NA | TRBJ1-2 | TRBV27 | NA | TGTGCCAGCAGGCCCGCCTACAGGGCAAATTTATATGGCTACACCTTC | CASRPAYRANLYGYTF
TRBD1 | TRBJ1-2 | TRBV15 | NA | TGTGCCACCAGCCCGGGACAGGGCTTCTATGGCTACACCTTC | CATSPGQGFYGYTF
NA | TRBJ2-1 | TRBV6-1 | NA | TGTGCCAGCAGCCCCCCCCCGGACAGCTCCTACAATGAGCAGTTCTTC | CASSPPPDSSYNEQFF
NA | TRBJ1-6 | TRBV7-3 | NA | TGTGCCAGCAGCTCCTCGGGCTCCTATAATTCACCCCTCCACTTT | CASSSSGSYNSPLHF
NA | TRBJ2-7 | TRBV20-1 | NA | TGCAGTGCTAGAGACGGTGCTGGACATACCTACGAGCAGTACTTC | CSARDGAGHTYEQYF
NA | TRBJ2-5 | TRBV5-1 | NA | TGCGCCAGCAGCTTGGATAGCAGTCCGACTACACTGAAAGAGACCCAGTACTTC | CASSLDSSPTTLKETQYF
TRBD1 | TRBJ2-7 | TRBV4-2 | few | TGTGCCAGCAGCCGGACCCCGCGACAGGGGCTAGGGAACGAGCAGTACTTC | CASSRTPRQGLGNEQYF
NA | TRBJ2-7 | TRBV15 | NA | TGTGCCACCAGCAGAGATAGGGTTGAGACAGGCGTCTCCTACGAGCAGTACTTC | CATSRDRVETGVSYEQYF
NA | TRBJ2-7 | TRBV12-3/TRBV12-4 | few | TGTGCCAGCAGTTTAGCCCGTCGGTACGAGCAGTACTTC | CASSLARRYEQYF
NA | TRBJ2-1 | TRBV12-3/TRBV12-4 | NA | TGTGCCAGCAGTCCCTGGGGGGCCTCCTACAATGAGCAGTTCTTC | CASSPWGASYNEQFF
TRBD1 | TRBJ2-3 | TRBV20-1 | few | TGCAGTGCTAGAGTCATACCCACGACAACAGGGGGCGATGGAGATACGCAGTATTTT | CSARVIPTTTGGDGDTQYF
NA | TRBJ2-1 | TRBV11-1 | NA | TGTGCCAGCAGCGGGGGGCGGGGAGAGCAGTTCTTC | CASSGGRGEQFF
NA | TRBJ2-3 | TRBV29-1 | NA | TGCAGCGTTGATGGCCCGGGGGCCCCGGATACGCAGTATTTT | CSVDGPGAPDTQYF
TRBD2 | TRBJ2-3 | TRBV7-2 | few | TGTGCCAGCAGCTTAGGGTTAGCGGGGGGGATCTGGGATACGCAGTATTTT | CASSLGLAGGIWDTQYF
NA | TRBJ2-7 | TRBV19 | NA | TGTGCCAGTAGTATAGATCAAGACTACGAGCAGTACTTC | CASSIDQDYEQYF
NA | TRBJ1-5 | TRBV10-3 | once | TGTGCCATCAGTGGGATGGCCAATCAGCCCCAGCATTTT | CAISGMANQPQHF
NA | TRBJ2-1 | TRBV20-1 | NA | TGCAGTGCTAGACGACAGCCCTTCTCCTACAATGAGCAGTTCTTC | CSARRQPFSYNEQFF
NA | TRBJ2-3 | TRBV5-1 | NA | TGCGCCAGCAGCCAGATGGCCCCTACAGATACGCAGTATTTT | CASSQMAPTDTQYF
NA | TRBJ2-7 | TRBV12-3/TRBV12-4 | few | TGTGCCAGCAGACGGGACCTTTTTTTGTCCTACGAGCAGTACTTC | CASRRDLFLSYEQYF
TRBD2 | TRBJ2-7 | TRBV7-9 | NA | TGTGCCAGCAGCCGCGCGGGGGGCGAGCAGTACTTC | CASSRAGGEQYF
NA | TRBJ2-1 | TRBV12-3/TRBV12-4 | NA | TGTGCCGGCAGTTTAGGTTTTCGCGGGGAGCAGTTCTTC | CAGSLGFRGEQFF
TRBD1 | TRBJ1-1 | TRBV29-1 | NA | TGCAGCGTTACACGACAGGGGACGGAGGGTGAAGCTTTCTTT | CSVTRQGTEGEAFF
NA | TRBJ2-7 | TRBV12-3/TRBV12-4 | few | TGTGCCAGCAGTTTTTTTGGGTACTCCTACGAGCAGTACTTC | CASSFFGYSYEQYF
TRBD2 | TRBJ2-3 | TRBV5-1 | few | TGCGCCAGCAGCTTGAAAGTGACGGGAGGTGCAGATACGCAGTATTTT | CASSLKVTGGADTQYF
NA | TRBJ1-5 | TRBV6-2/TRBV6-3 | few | TGTGCCAGCAGTACTCTAGCAGGGGGCAATCAGCCCCAGCATTTT | CASSTLAGGNQPQHF
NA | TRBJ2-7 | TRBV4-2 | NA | TGTGCCAGCAGCCAAGAGAGATACGAGCAGTACTTC | CASSQERYEQYF
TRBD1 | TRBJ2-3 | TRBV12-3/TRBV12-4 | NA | TGTGCCAGCAGTTTTCTACAGGGGGCAAGGTTGGATACGCAGTATTTT | CASSFLQGARLDTQYF
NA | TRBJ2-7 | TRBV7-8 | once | TGTGCCAGCAGCGAGGGGGGCGGCCTACAGAGTCCTTCCTACGAGCAGTACTTC | CASSEGGGLQSPSYEQYF
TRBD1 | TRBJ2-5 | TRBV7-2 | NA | TGTGCCAGCAGCTTAAAGACAGGGCTAGAGACCCAGTACTTC | CASSLKTGLETQYF
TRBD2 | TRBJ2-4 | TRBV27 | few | TGTGCCAGCAGTTTATCGGCGGGGGGGTGGGACATTCAGTACTTC | CASSLSAGGWDIQYF
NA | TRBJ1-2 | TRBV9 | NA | TGTGCCAGCAGCGCAGGGGCCGCCTATGGCTACACCTTC | CASSAGAAYGYTF
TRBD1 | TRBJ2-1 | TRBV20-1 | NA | TGCAGTGCTACATCTGGACAGGGGGTCATCAATGAGCAGTTCTTC | CSATSGQGVINEQFF